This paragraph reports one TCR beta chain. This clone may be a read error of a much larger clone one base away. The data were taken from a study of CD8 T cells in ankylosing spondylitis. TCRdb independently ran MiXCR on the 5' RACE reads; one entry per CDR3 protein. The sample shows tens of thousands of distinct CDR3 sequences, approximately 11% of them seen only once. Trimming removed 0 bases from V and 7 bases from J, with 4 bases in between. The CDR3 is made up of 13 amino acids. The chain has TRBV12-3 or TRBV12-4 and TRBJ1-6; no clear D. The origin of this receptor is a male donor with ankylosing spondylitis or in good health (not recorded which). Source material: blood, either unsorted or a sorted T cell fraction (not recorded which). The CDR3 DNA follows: TGTGCCAGCAGTTTAGCGGGAAATTCACCCCTCCACTTT. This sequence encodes CASSLAGNSPLHF.